The rows below give T cell receptor beta chains drawn from one sample of a study of PD-L1 blockade in urothelial cancer. TCRdb's copy holds only in-frame clones and misses some; the assay was immunoSEQ multiplex PCR. The sample lists about 95,000 clones; nearly 90% were seen once. The source material was PBMCs, sampled around atezolizumab (anti-PD-L1) treatment. The receptors stem from a man between 60 and 70 years old with urothelial cancer. CDR3s include the opening cysteine and the closing phenylalanine or tryptophan. The D gene is left open where the match is weak. Clone size is shown for a subset of rows, as once, few, many or a class of expanded clone.

V	J	length	size	D	CDR3	DNA
TRBV2	TRBJ2-5	15	NA	TRBD2	CASSEARGGQETQYF	TGTGCCAGCAGTGAAGCGCGGGGGGGTCAAGAGACCCAGTACTTC
TRBV7-8	TRBJ2-5	15	NA	NA	CASSLRRGLGETQYF	TGTGCCAGCAGCTTACGGCGGGGACTGGGGGAGACCCAGTACTTC
TRBV7-9	TRBJ2-4	17	once	TRBD2	CASSLAAGGPGRNIQYF	TGTGCCAGCAGCTTAGCAGCGGGAGGGCCGGGACGAAACATTCAGTACTTC
TRBV7-3	TRBJ1-2	13	NA	NA	CASSLGGMDGYTF	TGTGCCAGCAGCTTAGGGGGGATGGATGGCTACACCTTC
TRBV29-1	TRBJ1-5	16	NA	TRBD1	CSVGAGQGGPNQPQHF	TGCAGCGTTGGGGCGGGACAGGGAGGTCCGAATCAGCCCCAGCATTTT
TRBV9	TRBJ2-1	12	NA	NA	CASSVVNNEQFF	TGTGCCAGCAGCGTTGTAAACAATGAGCAGTTCTTC
TRBV28	TRBJ2-2	14	NA	NA	CATGVGVNTGELFF	TGTGCCACCGGGGTTGGGGTAAACACCGGGGAGCTGTTTTTT
TRBV16	TRBJ2-2	17	NA	NA	CASSQLRAGINTGELFF	TGTGCCAGCAGCCAACTAAGGGCAGGGATTAACACCGGGGAGCTGTTTTTT
TRBV5-1	TRBJ1-2	17	NA	TRBD1	CASSLRGTGQANYGYTF	TGCGCCAGCAGCTTGAGGGGGACAGGTCAAGCTAACTATGGCTACACCTTC
TRBV19	TRBJ2-2	15	NA	TRBD1	CASSRDRANTGELFF	TGTGCCAGTAGTAGGGACAGAGCGAACACCGGGGAGCTGTTTTTT
TRBV27	TRBJ1-6	14	NA	NA	CASSSDRARSPLHF	TGTGCCAGCAGTTCGGACAGAGCCCGTTCACCCCTCCACTTT
TRBV4-2	TRBJ2-3	18	NA	NA	CASSLRLDLRGPTDTQYF	TGTGCCAGCAGCCTTCGTCTGGACTTGCGGGGGCCAACAGATACGCAGTATTTT
TRBV5-6	TRBJ1-2	14	NA	TRBD1	CASREFWTGRRYTF	TGTGCCAGCAGGGAATTCTGGACAGGGAGGCGCTACACCTTC
TRBV4-1	TRBJ2-7	15	NA	NA	CASSQEVQRAYEQYF	TGCGCCAGCAGCCAAGAAGTCCAGCGGGCTTACGAGCAGTACTTC
TRBV14	TRBJ1-2	15	NA	TRBD1	CASSQGSGTGYGYTF	TGTGCCAGCAGCCAAGGATCCGGGACAGGTTATGGCTACACCTTC
TRBV27	TRBJ2-7	16	NA	NA	CASRWGSGRGDNEQYF	TGTGCCAGCCGTTGGGGGAGCGGGCGGGGAGACAACGAGCAGTACTTC
TRBV19	TRBJ2-3	13	NA	NA	CASSGPNTDTQYF	TGTGCCAGTTCAGGTCCTAACACAGATACGCAGTATTTT
TRBV19	TRBJ1-2	15	NA	NA	CASSIGATANYGYTF	TGTGCCAGTAGCATAGGGGCGACAGCAAACTATGGCTACACCTTC